The TCR beta chain described here comes from a study of identical twins. Findings and caveats of the study: Beta out-of-frame sequences showed weaker excess twin sharing. A cross-sectional statistical analysis, not follow-up of the same donors, supported the conclusions.

This clonotype was counted between two and nine times. The antigen remains undetermined. Among all donors, each was a healthy Caucasian. Addition of a universal primer site occurred through template switching, and cDNA carried unique molecular identifiers. TCRdb itself ran the 5' RACE reads through MiXCR, one entry per CDR3 protein. This table holds about 530,000 distinct CDR3 sequences, under 25% found once. V shed 5 bases and J shed 4 bases, with 10 bases lying between them. The germline CDR1 and CDR2 sequences are MGHDK and SYGVNS. This CDR3 is 13 amino acids long. A further study also used this sample, focusing on yellow fever vaccine responses in identical twins.

This sequence originates from a woman between 18 and 30 years old in good health. Sequences were obtained from CD4+ T cells sorted from blood. The chain is built from TRBV25-1 and TRBJ2-3; maybe TRBD1 (6 bases). CDR3 bases: TGTGCCAGCAGTCCATGGGGGCCAGATACGCAGTATTTT. Its translation: CASSPWGPDTQYF.